This T cell receptor beta chain is from a study of PD-1 blockade in mismatch repair-deficient tumors (dated by TCRdb to the late 2010s). About the full investigation: Between September 2013 and 2016, the trial enrolled around 91 consecutive patients with approximately twelve mismatch repair-deficient cancer types, every one of whom had been previously treated and was progressing. Tumor-associated T cell clones were tracked in the peripheral blood of patients responding to PD-1 blockade by deep sequencing of TCR CDR3 regions.

The library was produced with the immunoSEQ multiplex PCR assay. The table comes from immuneACCESS by way of TCRdb, which keeps in-frame sequences with V and J called. Part of the clones is missing from these tables; in studies checked, under half for an unresolved V gene and the rest for unknown reasons. The table for this sample lists around 120,000 clones; more than 70% of them were counted only once. In total, the top ten clones hold 10% to 15% of the sample. Results and caveats for the whole study, not just this receptor: After pembrolizumab, tumor-resident clones, which were often undetectable in blood before treatment, expanded rapidly and then contracted, generally ahead of radiologic responses.

Note on this clone: Which antigen it targets is not known. Base qualities are not provided; no much larger clone lies one nucleotide away. This CDR3 is also generated by other DNA sequences in the sample.

Mismatch repair deficiency in every enrolled patient was established by polymerase chain reaction or immunohistochemistry. A few patients who responded to pembrolizumab therapy underwent TCR sequencing. The phase II trial prospectively tested pembrolizumab PD-1 blockade in advanced mismatch repair-deficient cancers regardless of tissue of origin. Peripheral blood T cell samples were serially collected before and at multiple times after PD-1 blockade was started. The timing of each blood sample was reported as weeks after the first dose of pembrolizumab. The receptor comes from an adult with mismatch repair-deficient cancer. Here the sequenced sample was peripheral blood, taken approximately 70 weeks after starting pembrolizumab.

The CDR3 reads as follows: CSVLGGNEQFF. The DNA sequence is TGCAGCGTTCTGGGGGGCAATGAGCAGTTCTTC. The V and J segments used are TRBV29-1 and TRBJ2-1, with TRBD2 tentatively as D gene (6 bases match). Including the terminal cysteine and phenylalanine, the CDR3 comprises 11 residues. Only the CDR3 DNA is retained, 33 bases long and in frame from the first base. Taken from the germline V gene, the CDR1 and CDR2 loops are SQVTM and ANQGSEA. Between the V and J ends, shortened by 5 bases and 6 bases respectively, the junction contains 8 bases.